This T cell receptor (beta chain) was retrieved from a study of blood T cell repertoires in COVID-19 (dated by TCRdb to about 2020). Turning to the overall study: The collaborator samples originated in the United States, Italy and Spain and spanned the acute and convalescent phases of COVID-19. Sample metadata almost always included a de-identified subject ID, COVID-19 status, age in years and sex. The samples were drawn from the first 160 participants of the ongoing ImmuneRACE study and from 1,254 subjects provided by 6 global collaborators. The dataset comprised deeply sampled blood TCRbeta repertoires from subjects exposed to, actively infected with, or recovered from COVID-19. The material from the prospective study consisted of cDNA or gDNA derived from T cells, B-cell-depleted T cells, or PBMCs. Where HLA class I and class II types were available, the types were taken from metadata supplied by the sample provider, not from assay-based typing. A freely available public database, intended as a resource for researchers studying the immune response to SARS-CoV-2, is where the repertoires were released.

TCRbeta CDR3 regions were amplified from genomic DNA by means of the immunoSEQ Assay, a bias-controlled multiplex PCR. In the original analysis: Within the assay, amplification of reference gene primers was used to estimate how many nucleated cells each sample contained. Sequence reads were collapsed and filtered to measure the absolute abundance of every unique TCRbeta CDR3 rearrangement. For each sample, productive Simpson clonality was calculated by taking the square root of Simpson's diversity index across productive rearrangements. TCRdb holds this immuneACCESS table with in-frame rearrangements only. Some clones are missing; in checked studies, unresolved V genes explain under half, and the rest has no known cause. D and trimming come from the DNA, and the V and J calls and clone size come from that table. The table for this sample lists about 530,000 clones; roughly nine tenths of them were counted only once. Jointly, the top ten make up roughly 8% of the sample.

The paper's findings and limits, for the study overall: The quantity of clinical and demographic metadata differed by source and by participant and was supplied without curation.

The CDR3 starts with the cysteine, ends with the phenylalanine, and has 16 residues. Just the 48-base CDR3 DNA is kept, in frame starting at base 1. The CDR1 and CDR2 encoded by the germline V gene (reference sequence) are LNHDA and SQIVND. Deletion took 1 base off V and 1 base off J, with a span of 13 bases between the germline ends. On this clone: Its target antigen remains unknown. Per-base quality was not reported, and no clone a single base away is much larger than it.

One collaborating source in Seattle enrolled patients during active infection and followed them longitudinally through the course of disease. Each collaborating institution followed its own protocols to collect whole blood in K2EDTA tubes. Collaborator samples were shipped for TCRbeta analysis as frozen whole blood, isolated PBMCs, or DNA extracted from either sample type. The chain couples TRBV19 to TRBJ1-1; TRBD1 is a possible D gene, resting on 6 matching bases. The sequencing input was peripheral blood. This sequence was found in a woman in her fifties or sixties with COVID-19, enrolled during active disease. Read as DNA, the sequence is TGTGCCAGTAGTATAGTTCCACAGGGCCGGAACACTGAAGCTTTCTTT. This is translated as CASSIVPQGRNTEAFF.